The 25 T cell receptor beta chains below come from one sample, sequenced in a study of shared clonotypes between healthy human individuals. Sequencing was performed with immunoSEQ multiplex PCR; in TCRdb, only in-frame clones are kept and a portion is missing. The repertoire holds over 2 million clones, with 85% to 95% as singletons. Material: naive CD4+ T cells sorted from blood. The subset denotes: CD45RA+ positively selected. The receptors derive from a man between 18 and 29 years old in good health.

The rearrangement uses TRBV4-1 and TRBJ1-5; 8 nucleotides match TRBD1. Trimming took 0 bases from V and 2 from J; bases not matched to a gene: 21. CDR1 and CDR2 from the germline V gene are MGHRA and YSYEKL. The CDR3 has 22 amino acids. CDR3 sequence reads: CASSQEGGMNRQGSGGNQPQHF. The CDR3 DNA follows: TGCGCCAGCAGCCAAGAGGGTGGTATGAATCGACAGGGGAGCGGGGGCAATCAGCCCCAGCATTTT.

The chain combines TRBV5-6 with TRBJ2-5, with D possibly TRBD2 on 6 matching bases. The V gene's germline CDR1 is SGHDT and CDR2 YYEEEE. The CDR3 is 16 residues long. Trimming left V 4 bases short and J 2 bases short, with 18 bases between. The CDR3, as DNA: TGTGCCAGCAGCAAAATAGGCGGTAGCGGACAAGAGACCCAGTACTTC. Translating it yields CASSKIGGSGQETQYF.

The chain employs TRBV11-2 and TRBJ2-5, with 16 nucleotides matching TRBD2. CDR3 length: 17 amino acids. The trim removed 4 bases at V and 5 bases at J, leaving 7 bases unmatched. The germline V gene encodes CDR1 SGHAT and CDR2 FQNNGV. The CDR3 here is CASSSGLAGGPFETQYF. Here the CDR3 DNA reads TGTGCCAGCAGCTCGGGACTAGCGGGAGGGCCTTTCGAGACCCAGTACTTC.

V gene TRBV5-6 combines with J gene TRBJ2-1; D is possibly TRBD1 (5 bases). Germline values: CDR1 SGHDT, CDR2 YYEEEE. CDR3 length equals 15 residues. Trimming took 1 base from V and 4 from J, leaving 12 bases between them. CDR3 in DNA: TGTGCCAGCAGCTTGAGACAGAAAAATTACAATGAGCAGTTCTTC. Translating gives CASSLRQKNYNEQFF.

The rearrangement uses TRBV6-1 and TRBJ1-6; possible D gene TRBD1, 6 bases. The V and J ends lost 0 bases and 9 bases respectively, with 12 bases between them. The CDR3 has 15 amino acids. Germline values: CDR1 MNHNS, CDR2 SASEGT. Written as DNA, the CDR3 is TGTGCCAGCAGTGAAGCGGGGGGCTTTGGTTCACCCCTCCACTTT. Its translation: CASSEAGGFGSPLHF.

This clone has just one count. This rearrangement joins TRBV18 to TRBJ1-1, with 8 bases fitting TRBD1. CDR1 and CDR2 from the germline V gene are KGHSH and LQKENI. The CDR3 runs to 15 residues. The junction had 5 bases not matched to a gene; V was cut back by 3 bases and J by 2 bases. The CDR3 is CASSPEGQDNTEAFF. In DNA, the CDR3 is TGTGCCAGCTCACCCGAGGGACAGGACAACACTGAAGCTTTCTTT. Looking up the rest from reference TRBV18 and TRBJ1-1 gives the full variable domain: NAGVMQNPRHLVRRRGQEARLRCSPMKGHSHVYWYRQLPEEGLKFMVYLQKENIIDESGMPKERFSAEFPKEGPSILRIQQVVRGDSAAYFCASSPEGQDNTEAFFGQGTRLTVV.

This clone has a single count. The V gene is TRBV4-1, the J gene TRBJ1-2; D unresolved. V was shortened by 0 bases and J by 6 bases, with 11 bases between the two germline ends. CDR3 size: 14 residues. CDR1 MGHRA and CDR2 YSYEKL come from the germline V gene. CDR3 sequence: CASSQDRLDHGYTF. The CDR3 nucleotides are TGCGCCAGCAGCCAAGATAGGCTCGACCATGGCTACACCTTC.

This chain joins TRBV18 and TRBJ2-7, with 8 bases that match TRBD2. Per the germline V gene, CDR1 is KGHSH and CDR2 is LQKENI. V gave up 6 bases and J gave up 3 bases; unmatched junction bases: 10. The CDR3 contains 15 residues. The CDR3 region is CASSHGGAEFYEQYF. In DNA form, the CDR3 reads TGTGCCAGCTCTCACGGGGGGGCCGAATTCTACGAGCAGTACTTC.

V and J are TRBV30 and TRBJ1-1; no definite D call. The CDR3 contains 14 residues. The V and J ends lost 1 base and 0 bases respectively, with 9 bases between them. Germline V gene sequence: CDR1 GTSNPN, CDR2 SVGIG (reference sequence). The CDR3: CAWSGPGLNTEAFF. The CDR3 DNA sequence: TGTGCCTGGAGTGGACCGGGTTTGAACACTGAAGCTTTCTTT.

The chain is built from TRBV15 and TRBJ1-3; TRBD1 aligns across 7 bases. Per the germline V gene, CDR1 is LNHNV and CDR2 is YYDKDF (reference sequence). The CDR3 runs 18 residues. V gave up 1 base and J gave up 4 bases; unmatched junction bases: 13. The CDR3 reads CATSRGSETGESGNTIYF. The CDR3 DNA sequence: TGTGCCACCAGCAGAGGGTCAGAAACAGGGGAATCCGGAAACACCATATATTTT.

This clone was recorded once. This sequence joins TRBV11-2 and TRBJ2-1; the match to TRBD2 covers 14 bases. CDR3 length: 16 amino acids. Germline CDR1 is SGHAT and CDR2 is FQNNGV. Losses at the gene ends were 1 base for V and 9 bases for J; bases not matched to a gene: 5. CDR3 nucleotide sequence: TGTGCCAGCAGCTTAGTGACTAGCGGGAGGGCTCGTGAGCAGTTCTTC. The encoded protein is CASSLVTSGRAREQFF.

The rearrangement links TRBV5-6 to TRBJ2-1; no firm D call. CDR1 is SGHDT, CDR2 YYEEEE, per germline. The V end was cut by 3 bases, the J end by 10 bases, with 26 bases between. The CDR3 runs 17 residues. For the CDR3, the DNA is TGTGCCAGCAGCTCCCTTATAGGGCCGACCTACCTACAGGAGCAGTTCTTC. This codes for CASSSLIGPTYLQEQFF.

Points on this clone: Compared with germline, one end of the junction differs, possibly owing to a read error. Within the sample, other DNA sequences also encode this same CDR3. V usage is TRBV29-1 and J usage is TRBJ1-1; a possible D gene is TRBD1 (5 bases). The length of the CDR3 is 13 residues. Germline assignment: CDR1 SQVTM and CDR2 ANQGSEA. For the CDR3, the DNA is TGCAGCGTGGAAGGGGTGTTGAACACTGAAGCTTTCTTT. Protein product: CSVEGVLNTEAFF.

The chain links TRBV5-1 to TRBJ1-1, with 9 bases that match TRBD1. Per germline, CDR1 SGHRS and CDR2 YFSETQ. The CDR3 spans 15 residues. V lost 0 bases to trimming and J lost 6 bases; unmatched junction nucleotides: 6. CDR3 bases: TGCGCCAGCAGCTTGGAGGGACAGGGTAACGCTGAAGCTTTCTTT. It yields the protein CASSLEGQGNAEAFF.

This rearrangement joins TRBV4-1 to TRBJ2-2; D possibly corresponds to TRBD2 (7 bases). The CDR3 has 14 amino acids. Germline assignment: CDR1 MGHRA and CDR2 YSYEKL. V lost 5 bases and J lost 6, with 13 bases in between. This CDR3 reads CASSNRGGSGELFF. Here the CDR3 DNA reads TGCGCCAGCAGCAATAGGGGGGGCTCCGGGGAGCTGTTTTTT.

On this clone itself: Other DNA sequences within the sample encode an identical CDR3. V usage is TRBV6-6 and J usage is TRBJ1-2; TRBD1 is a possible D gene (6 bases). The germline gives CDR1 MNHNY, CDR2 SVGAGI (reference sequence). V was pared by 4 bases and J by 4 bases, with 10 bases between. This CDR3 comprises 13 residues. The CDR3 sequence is CASSSRTAYGYTF. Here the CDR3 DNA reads TGTGCCAGCAGTTCCAGGACAGCCTATGGCTACACCTTC.

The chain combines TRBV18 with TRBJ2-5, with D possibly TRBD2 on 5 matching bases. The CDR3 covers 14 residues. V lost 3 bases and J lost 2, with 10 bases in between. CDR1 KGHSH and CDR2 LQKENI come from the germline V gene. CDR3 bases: TGTGCCAGCTCACCGCTCGGGAATCAAGAGACCCAGTACTTC. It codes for CASSPLGNQETQYF.

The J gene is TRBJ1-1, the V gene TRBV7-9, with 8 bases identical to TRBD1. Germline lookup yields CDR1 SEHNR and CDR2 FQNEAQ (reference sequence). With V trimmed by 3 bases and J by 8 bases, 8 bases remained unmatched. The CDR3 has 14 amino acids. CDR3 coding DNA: TGTGCCAGCAGCTTCCCGGGACAGGCATCAGAAGCTTTCTTT. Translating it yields CASSFPGQASEAFF.

CDR3 nucleotide sequence: TGTGCCAGAAGCCCGAAGGGGGGCGCGGGTAAGAACTACGAGCAGTACTTC. Residues: CARSPKGGAGKNYEQYF. The V gene is TRBV5-3, the J gene TRBJ2-7; D may be TRBD1 or TRBD2 (6 bases each). TRBV5-3 is classed as an ORF, of uncertain function. The V end lost 4 bases, the J end lost 3 bases, and 23 bases lay between the germline ends. The CDR3 length is 17 residues.

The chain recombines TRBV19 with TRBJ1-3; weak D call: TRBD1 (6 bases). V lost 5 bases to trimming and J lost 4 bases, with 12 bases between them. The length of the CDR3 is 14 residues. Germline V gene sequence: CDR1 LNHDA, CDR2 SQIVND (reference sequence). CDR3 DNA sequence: TGTGCCAGTAGTTCAACAGGGTCCGGAAACACCATATATTTT. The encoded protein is CASSSTGSGNTIYF.

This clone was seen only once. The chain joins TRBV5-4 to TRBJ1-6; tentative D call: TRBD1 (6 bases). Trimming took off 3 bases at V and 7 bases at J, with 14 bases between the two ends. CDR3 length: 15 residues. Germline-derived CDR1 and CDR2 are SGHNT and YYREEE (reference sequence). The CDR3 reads CASSSQTGTNSPLHF. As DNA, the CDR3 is TGTGCCAGCAGCTCCCAGACAGGAACCAATTCACCCCTCCACTTT.

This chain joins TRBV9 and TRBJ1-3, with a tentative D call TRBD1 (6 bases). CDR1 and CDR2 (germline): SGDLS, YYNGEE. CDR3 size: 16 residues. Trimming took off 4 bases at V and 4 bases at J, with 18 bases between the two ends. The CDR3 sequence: CASSPFRGQGGNTIYF. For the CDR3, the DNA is TGTGCCAGCAGCCCTTTCCGGGGGCAGGGGGGAAACACCATATATTTT.

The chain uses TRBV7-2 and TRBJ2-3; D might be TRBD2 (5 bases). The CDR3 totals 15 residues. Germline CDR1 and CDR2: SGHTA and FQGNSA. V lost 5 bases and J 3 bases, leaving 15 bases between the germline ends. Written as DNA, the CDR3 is TGTGCCAGCAGCCCAGATGGGAGTAGGACAGATACGCAGTATTTT. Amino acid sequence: CASSPDGSRTDTQYF.

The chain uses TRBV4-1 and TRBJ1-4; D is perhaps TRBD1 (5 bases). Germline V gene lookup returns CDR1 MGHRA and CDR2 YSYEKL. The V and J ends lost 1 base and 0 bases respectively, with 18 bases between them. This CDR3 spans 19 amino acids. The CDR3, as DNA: TGCGCCAGCAGCCAAGTAATAAAGGGACGGGACCCAACTAATGAAAAACTGTTTTTT. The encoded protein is CASSQVIKGRDPTNEKLFF.

In nucleotides, the CDR3 is TGTGCCAGTAGTACGACAGGGGGCGGCACTGAAGCTTTCTTT. Protein product: CASSTTGGGTEAFF. The chain employs TRBV19 and TRBJ1-1; 10 bases align to TRBD1. V was pared by 4 bases and J by 4 bases, with 3 bases of the junction left unmatched. This CDR3 has 14 residues. Per the germline V gene, CDR1 is LNHDA and CDR2 is SQIVND (reference sequence).